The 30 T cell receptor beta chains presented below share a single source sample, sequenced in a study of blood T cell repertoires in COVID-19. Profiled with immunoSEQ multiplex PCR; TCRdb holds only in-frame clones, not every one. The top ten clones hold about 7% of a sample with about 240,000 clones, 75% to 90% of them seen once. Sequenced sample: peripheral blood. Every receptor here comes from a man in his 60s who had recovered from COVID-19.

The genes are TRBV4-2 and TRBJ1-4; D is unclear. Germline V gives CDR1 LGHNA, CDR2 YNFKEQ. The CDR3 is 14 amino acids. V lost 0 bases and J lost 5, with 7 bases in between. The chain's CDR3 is CASSQEEGNEKLFF. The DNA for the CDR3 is TGTGCCAGCAGCCAAGAGGAGGGAAATGAAAAACTGTTTTTT.

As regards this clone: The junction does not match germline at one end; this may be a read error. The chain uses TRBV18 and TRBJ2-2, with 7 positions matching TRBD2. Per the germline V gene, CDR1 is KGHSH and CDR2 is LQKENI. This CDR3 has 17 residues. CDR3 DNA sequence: TGTGCCAGCTCACCAATGGGTAGCGGGTCGAACGCCGGGGAGCTGTTTTTT. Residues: CASSPMGSGSNAGELFF.

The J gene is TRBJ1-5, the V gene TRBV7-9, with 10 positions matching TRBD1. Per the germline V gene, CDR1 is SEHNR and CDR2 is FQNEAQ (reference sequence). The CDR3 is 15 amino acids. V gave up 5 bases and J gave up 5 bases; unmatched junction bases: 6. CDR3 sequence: CASSPLDRGYQPQHF. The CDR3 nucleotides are TGTGCCAGCAGCCCGCTGGACAGGGGGTATCAGCCCCAGCATTTT.

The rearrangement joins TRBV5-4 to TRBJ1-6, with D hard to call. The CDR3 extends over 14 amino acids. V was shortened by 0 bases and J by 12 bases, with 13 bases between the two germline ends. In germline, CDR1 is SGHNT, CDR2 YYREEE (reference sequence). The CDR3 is CASSLGSSLGPLHF. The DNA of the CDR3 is TGTGCCAGCAGCTTGGGTTCTAGTCTTGGACCCCTCCACTTT.

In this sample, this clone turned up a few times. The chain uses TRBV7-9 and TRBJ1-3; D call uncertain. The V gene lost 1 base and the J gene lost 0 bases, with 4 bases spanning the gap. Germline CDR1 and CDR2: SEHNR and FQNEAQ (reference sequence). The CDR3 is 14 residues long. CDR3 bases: TGTGCCAGCAGCTTAGTGAGCTCTGGAAACACCATATATTTT. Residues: CASSLVSSGNTIYF.

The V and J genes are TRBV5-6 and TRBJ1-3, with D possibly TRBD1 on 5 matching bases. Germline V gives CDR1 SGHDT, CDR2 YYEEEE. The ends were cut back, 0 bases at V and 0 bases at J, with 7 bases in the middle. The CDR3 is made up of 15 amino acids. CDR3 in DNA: TGTGCCAGCAGCTTGGGACAGATCTCTGGAAACACCATATATTTT. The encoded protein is CASSLGQISGNTIYF.

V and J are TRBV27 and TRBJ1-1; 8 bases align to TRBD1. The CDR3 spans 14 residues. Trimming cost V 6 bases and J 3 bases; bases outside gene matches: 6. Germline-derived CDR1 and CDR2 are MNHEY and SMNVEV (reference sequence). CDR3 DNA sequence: TGTGCCAGCAGCCCCTACAGGGGGTACACTGAAGCTTTCTTT. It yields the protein CASSPYRGYTEAFF.

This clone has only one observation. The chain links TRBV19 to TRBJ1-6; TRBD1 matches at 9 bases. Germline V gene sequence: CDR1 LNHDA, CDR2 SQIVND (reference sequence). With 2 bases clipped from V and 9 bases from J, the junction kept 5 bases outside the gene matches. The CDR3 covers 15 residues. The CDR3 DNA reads TGTGCCAGTAGTATACGGGGACAGGGAGGTTCACCCCTCCACTTT. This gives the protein CASSIRGQGGSPLHF.

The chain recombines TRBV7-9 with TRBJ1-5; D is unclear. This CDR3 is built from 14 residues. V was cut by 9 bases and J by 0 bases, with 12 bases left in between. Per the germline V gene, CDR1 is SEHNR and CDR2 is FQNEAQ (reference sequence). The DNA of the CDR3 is TGTGCCAGTTCGGTAGAGTATAGCAATCAGCCCCAGCATTTT. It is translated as CASSVEYSNQPQHF.

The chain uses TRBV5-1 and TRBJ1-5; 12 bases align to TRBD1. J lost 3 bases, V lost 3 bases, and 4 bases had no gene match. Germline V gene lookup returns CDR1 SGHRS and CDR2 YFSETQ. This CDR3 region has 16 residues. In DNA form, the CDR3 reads TGCGCCAGCAGCTCCGGGACAGGGGGCACCAATCAGCCCCAGCATTTT. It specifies CASSSGTGGTNQPQHF.

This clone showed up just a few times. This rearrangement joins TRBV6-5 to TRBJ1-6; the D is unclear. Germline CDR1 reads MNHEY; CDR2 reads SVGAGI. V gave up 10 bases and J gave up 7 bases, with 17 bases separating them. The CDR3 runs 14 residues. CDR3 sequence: CATQTMPTNSPLHF. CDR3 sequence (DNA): TGTGCCACTCAAACGATGCCTACCAATTCACCCCTCCACTTT.

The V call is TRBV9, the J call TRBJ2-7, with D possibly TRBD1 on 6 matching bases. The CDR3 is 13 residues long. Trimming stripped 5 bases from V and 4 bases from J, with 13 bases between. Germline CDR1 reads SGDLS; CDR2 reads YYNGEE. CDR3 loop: CASSNEGGYEQYF. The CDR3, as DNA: TGTGCCAGCAGTAATGAAGGGGGTTACGAGCAGTACTTC.

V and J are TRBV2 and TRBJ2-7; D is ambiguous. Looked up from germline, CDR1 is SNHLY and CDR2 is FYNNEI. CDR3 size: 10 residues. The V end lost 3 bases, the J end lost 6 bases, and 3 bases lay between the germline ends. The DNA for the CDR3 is TGTGCCAGCAGTGATCTCGAGCAGTACTTC. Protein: CASSDLEQYF.

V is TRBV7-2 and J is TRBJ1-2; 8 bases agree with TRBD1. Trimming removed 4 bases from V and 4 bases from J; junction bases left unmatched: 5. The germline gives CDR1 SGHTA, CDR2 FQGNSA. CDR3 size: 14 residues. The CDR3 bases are TGTGCCAGCAGCTATACAGGGGGAGGCTATGGCTACACCTTC. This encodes CASSYTGGGYGYTF.

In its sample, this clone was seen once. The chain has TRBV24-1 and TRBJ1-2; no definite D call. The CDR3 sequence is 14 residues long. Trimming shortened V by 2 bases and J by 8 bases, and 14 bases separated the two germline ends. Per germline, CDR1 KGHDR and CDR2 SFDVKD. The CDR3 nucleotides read TGTGCCACCAGTGATTCCATGACCGCGGGAGGCTACACCTTC. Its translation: CATSDSMTAGGYTF.

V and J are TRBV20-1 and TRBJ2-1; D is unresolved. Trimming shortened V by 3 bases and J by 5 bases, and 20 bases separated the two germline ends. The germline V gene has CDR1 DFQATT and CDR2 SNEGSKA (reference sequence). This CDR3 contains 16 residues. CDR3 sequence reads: CSASPLSRLSHNEQFF. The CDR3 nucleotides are TGCAGTGCTAGTCCCCTGTCTAGACTGTCTCACAATGAGCAGTTCTTC.

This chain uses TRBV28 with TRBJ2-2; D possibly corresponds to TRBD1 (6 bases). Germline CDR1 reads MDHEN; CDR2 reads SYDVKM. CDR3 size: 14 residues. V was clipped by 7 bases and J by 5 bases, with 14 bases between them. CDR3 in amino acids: CASTPQGWTGELFF. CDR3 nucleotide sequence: TGTGCCAGCACCCCACAGGGCTGGACCGGGGAGCTGTTTTTT.

In nucleotides, the CDR3 is TGTGCCAGTAGTATAGGTAGCTCCTACAATGAGCAGTTCTTC. It yields the protein CASSIGSSYNEQFF. The V gene is TRBV19, the J gene TRBJ2-1; D is unresolved. This CDR3 is 14 amino acids long. V was trimmed by 1 base and J by 0 bases, leaving 4 bases between them. Germline values: CDR1 LNHDA, CDR2 SQIVND (reference sequence).

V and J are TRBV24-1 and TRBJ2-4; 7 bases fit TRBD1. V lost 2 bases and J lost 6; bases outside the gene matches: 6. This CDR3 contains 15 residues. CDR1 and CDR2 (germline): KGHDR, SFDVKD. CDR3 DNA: TGTGCCACCAGTGATTACAGGGGTGGGGTAAACATTCAGTACTTC. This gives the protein CATSDYRGGVNIQYF.

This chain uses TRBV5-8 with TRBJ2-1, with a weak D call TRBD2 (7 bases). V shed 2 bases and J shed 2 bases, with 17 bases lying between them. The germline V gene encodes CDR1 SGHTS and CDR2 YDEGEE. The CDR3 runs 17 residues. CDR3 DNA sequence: TGTGCCAGCAGCTTTTCGTTTACCGGGGGGCCCTACAATGAGCAGTTCTTC. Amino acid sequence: CASSFSFTGGPYNEQFF.

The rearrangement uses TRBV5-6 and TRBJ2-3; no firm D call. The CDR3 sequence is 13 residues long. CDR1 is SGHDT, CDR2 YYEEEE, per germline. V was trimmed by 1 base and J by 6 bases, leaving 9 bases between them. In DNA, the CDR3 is TGTGCCAGCAGCTTGTTCTCGCAGGATACGCAGTATTTT. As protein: CASSLFSQDTQYF.

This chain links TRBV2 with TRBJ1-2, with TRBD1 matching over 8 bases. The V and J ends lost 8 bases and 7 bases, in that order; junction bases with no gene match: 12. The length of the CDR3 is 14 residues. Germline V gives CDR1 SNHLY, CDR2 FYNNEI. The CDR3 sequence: CASGTGSQSGGYTF. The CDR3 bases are TGTGCCAGCGGGACAGGAAGTCAATCGGGTGGCTACACCTTC.

The CDR3 DNA follows: TGTGCCAGCAGCTTAACGACTAGCGAAGATACGCAGTATTTT. Translating gives CASSLTTSEDTQYF. V is TRBV7-9 and J is TRBJ2-3; the match to TRBD2 covers 8 bases. CDR3 size: 14 residues. Per the germline V gene, CDR1 is SEHNR and CDR2 is FQNEAQ (reference sequence). Germline trimming cut 2 bases from V and 5 bases from J; bases unmatched to any gene: 3.

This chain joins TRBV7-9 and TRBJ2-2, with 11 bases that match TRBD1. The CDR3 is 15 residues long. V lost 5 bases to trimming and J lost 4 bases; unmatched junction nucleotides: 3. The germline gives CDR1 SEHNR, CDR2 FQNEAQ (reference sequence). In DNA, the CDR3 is TGTGCCAGCAGCCCGGGGACAGGGGGCACCGGGGAGCTGTTTTTT. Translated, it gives CASSPGTGGTGELFF.

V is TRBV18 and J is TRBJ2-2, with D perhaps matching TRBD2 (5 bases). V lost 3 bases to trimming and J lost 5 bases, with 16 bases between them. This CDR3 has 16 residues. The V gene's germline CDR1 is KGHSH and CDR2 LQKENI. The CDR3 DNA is TGTGCCAGCTCACCCTCCTACTCGGAGCGGACCGGGGAGCTGTTTTTT. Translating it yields CASSPSYSERTGELFF. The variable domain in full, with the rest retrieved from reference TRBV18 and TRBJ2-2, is NAGVMQNPRHLVRRRGQEARLRCSPMKGHSHVYWYRQLPEEGLKFMVYLQKENIIDESGMPKERFSAEFPKEGPSILRIQQVVRGDSAAYFCASSPSYSERTGELFFGEGSRLTVL.

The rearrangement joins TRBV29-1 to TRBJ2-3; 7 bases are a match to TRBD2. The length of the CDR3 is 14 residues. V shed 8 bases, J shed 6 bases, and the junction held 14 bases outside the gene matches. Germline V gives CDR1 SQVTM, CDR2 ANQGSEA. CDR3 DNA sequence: TGCAGCCTTACTAGCGCCTCTTCTTGGGATACGCAGTATTTT. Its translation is CSLTSASSWDTQYF.

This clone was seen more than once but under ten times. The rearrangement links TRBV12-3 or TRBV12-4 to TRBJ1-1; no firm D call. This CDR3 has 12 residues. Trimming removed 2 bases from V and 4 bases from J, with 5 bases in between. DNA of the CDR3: TGTGCCAGCAGTTTATCTAGCACTGAAGCTTTCTTT. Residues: CASSLSSTEAFF.

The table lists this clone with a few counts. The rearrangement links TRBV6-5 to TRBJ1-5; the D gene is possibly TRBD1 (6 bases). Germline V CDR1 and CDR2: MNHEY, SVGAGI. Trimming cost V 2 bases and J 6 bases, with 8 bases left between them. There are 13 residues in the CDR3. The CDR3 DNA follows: TGTGCCAGCAGTTACGCGGACAGTCAGCCCCAGCATTTT. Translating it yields CASSYADSQPQHF.

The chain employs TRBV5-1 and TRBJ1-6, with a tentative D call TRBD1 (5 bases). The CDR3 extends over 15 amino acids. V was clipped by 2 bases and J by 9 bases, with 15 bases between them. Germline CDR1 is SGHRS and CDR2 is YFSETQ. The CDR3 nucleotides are TGCGCCAGCAGCTTATCCTCCAGGGTTGGTTCACCCCTCCACTTT. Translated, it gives CASSLSSRVGSPLHF.

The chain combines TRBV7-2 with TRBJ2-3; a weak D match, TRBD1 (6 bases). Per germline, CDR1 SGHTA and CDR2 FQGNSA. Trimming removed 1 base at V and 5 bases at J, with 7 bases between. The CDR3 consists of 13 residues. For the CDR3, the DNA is TGTGCCAGCAGCTTAGTGGGACAAGATACGCAGTATTTT. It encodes CASSLVGQDTQYF.